This T cell receptor beta chain derives from a study of CD8 T cells in Susac syndrome. With random hexamers, about 0.45 to 1 ug RNA was reverse transcribed. TCRdb independently ran MiXCR on the immunoSEQ multiplex PCR reads; one entry per CDR3 protein. The sample consists of about 150,000 distinct CDR3 sequences, about 94% of them appearing once. The germline gives CDR1 SGDLS, CDR2 YYNGEE. CDR3 length equals 15 residues. Trimming shortened V by 3 bases and J by 5 bases, and 17 bases separated the two germline ends. From blood CD8+ and CD4+ T cells, TCR beta sequences were generated. TEMRA cells were FACS-enriched, and CD8+ and CD4+ T cells were isolated negatively.

This receptor was taken from a human donor with multiple sclerosis. The chain joins TRBV9 to TRBJ2-5; D possibly uses TRBD1 or TRBD2 (5 bases each). The sample consisted of CD8+ T cells from PBMCs. CDR3 coding DNA: TGTGCCAGCAGCGCTTGGGACGCGTTGGGGGAGACCCAGTACTTC. Translation: CASSAWDALGETQYF.